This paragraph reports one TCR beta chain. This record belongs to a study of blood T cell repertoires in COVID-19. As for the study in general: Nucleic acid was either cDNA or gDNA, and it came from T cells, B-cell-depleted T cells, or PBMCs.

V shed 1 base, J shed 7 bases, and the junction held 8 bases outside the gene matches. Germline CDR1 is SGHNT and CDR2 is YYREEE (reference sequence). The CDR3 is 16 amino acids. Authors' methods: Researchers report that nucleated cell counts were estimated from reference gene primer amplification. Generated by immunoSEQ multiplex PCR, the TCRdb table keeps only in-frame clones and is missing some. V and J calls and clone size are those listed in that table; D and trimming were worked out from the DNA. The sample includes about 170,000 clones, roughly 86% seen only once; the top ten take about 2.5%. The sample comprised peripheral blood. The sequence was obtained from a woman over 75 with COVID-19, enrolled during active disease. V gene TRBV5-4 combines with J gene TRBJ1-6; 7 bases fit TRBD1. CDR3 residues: CASSLYGTDKNSPLHF. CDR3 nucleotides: TGTGCCAGCAGCTTGTACGGGACAGATAAAAATTCACCCCTCCACTTT.